The T cell receptor (beta chain) under discussion was sequenced for a study of CD8+CD57+ T cells in acquired aplastic anemia. At the level of the study: Sorting CD4+ and CD8+ cells gave DNA averaging about 3.3 ug.

V lost 3 bases and J lost 6, with 6 bases in between. CDR3 length: 12 residues. CDR1 is LNHNV and CDR2 is YYDKDF in the germline V gene (reference sequence). Patients included in sequencing had previously demonstrated CD8+CD57+ cell expansion by flow cytometry. At blood sampling, none of the patients had yet received therapy. The template for TCR beta VDJ and CDR3 sequence profiling was genomic DNA. TCRdb reprocessed the reads with MiXCR, giving one entry per CDR3 protein. The sample lists a few hundred thousand distinct CDR3 sequences; 65% to 90% were seen once. The receptor was isolated from a human donor with aplastic anemia. The specimen sequenced was sorted CD4+, CD8+, or CD8+CD57+ T cells (not recorded which) from PBMCs. The chain links TRBV15 to TRBJ1-5, with D maybe TRBD1 (6 bases). CDR3 in DNA: TGTGCCACCAGCAGCAGGGGTCAGCCCCAGCATTTT. Its translation: CATSSRGQPQHF.